The TCR beta chain under discussion was sequenced for a study of T cell clonotyping in hematopoietic cell transplantation (dated by TCRdb to the early 2020s). Some background on the complete study: In the study, 150 or so blood samples were gathered from some 32 consecutive transplant recipients and their related donors. Recruitment of patients ran from September 2015 to early 2017, and follow-up continued until late 2020 or until death. Beyond this particular receptor, the publication reports: Inverse Simpson Index values from donors and from recipients before transplant predicted broader TCR repertoire diversity after transplant. After transplant, TCR diversity in recipients dropped, and pathologically expanded clonotypes climbed progressively between day 30 and day 180. Only a small fraction of recipient repertoires overlapped donor repertoires, with over 97% appearing de novo at the given depth. The sample size was limited, and CD4 and CD8 repertoire contributions could not be separated because cells were not sorted.

At the junction V is shortened by 5 bases and J by 4 bases, with 27 bases in between. The CDR3 runs 19 residues from the cysteine to the phenylalanine. The read is trimmed to its CDR3 DNA, 57 bases read in frame from base 1. CDR1 and CDR2, per the germline V gene, are SGHTA and FQGNSA. What this sample's time point label stands for: 100 days after allo-HCT. Blood from recipients was drawn about 28 days before transplant and again at days 30, 100 and 180 after transplant. Using Nuclei Lysis Solution, genomic DNA was extracted from unfractionated peripheral blood mononuclear cells that were either fresh or cryopreserved. Concerning this clone itself: This receptor's antigen is unknown. Per-base quality was not reported, and no clone a single base away is much larger than it.

With the immunoSEQ assay, which is a bias-controlled multiplex PCR relying on V- and J-specific primers, TCR beta CDR3 regions were amplified from genomic DNA. A second PCR step added a proprietary barcode and Illumina adapter sequences to the CDR3 amplicons. An Illumina MiSeq instrument was used to sequence the CDR3 libraries. Concerning the study's data processing: Export and quality control were done with immunoSEQ Analyzer 3.0, while downstream analyses used R Bioconductor and Immunarch. Only productive rearrangements in the normalized downsampled data set were used to calculate repertoire metrics. Pathologically expanded clonotypes were defined as those larger than 5 templates in the normalized cohort. The Inverse Simpson Index served as the measure of repertoire diversity. The non-normalized data set was used for CMV-specificity analyses so that all clonotypes could be captured. The table was pulled from immuneACCESS by TCRdb, which kept in-frame rearrangements only. Such tables lose some clones; where checked, under half of the loss comes from unresolved V genes, and the rest has no known cause. V and J calls and clone size follow that table, whereas D and trimming were derived from the DNA. Here the sample has approximately 15,000 clones; about 84% occur a single time. The ten biggest clones cover 4% to 5% of the sample.

The V and J genes are TRBV7-2 and TRBJ1-3; the D region possibly corresponds to TRBD1 (5 bases align). This specimen consisted of PBMCs, obtained 100 days after allogeneic stem cell transplant. The source is a male patient between 60 and 69 years old who had an allogeneic stem cell transplant from a related donor, so the T cells may come from the graft donor. Some clones in this sample may be carry-over from other donors' samples. For the CDR3, the sequence is CASSLGHSFGSNSGNTIYF. The sequenced DNA is TGTGCCAGCAGCCTAGGACACTCCTTTGGAAGTAATTCAGGAAACACCATATATTTT.